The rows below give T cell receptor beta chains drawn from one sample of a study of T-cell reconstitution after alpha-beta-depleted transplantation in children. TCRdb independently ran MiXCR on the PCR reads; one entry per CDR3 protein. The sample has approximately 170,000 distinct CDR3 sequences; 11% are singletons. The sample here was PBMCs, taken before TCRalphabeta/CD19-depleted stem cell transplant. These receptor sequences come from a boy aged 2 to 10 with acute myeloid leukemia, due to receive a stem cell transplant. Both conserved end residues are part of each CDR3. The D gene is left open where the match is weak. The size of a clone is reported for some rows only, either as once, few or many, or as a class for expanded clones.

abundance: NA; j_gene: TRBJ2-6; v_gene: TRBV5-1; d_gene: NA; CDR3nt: TGCGCCAGCAGCTTCACAGGGCTCGGGGCCAACGTCCTGACTTTC; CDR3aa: CASSFTGLGANVLTF
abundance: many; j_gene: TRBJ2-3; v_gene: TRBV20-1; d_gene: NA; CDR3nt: TGCAGTGCTAGTGGGGCAAGTGGCAGCGCAGATACGCAGTATTTT; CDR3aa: CSASGASGSADTQYF
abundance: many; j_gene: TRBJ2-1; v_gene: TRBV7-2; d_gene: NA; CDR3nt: TGTGCCAGCAGCTTCCCTTACCGGTTTGGTCCCTCCTACAATGAGCAGTTCTTC; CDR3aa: CASSFPYRFGPSYNEQFF
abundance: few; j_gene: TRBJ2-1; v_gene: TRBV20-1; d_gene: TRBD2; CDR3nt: TGCAGTGCTAGAGGAGGGAGCGGGAGCGGGGACAATGAGCAGTTCTTC; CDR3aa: CSARGGSGSGDNEQFF
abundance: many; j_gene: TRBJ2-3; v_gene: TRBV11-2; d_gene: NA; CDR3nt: TGTGCCAGCAGCTTGACCTGGGGAGGCACAGATACGCAGTATTTT; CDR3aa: CASSLTWGGTDTQYF
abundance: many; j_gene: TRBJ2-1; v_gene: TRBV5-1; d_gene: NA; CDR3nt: TGCGCCAGCAGCTTTAAGGGCCAAATATCGGGCAATGAGCAGTTCTTC; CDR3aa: CASSFKGQISGNEQFF
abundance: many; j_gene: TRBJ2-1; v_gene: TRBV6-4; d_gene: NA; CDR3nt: TGTGCCAGCAGTGACCGGGACTCAGCCAATGAGCAGTTCTTC; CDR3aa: CASSDRDSANEQFF
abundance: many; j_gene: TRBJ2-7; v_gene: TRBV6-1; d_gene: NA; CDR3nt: TGTGCCAGCAGTGAAAACGCCAGGGGACTTTACGAGCAGTACTTC; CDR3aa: CASSENARGLYEQYF
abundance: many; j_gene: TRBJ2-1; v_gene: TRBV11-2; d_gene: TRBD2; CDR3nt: TGTGCCAGCAGCTTAGATGTGACTAGCGGGGCCCGGGACAATGAGCAGTTCTTC; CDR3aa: CASSLDVTSGARDNEQFF
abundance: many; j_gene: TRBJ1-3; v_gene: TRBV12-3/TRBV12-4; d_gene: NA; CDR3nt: TGTGCCAGCAGTGTACAGGGAACTGGAAACACCATATATTTT; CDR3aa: CASSVQGTGNTIYF
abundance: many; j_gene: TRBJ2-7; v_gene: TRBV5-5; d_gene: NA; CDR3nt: TGTGCCAGCAGCCCGCAGACAGGAACCTACGAGCAGTACTTC; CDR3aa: CASSPQTGTYEQYF
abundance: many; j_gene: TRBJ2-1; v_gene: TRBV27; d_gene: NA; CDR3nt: TGTGCCAGCAGTTTAATTGGGGATGAGCAGTTCTTC; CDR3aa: CASSLIGDEQFF
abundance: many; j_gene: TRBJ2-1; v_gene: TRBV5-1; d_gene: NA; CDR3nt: TGCGCCAGCCGCTTCTCCGGCTCCTACAATGAGCAGTTCTTC; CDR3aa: CASRFSGSYNEQFF
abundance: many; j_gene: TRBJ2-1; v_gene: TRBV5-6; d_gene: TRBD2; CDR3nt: TGTGCCAGCAGCTCGCGGGGACTAGCGGTGAGATACAATGAGCAGTTCTTC; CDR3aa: CASSSRGLAVRYNEQFF
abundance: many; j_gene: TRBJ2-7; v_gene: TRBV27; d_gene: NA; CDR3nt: TGTGCCAGCAGTTTGATCGGGGACGAGCAGTACTTC; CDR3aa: CASSLIGDEQYF
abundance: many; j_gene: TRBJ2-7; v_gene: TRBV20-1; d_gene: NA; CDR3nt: TGCAGTGCTAGAGTTAAGGCCAGTTACGAGCAGTACTTC; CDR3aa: CSARVKASYEQYF
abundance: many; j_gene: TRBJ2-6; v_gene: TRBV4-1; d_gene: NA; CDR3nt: TGCGCCAGCAGCCCCCCCGTTTCTGGGGCCAACGTCCTGACTTTC; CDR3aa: CASSPPVSGANVLTF
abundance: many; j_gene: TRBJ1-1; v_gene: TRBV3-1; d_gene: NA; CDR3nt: TGTGCCAGCAGCCAAGTTCAAGGTGGGTCTGAAGCTTTCTTT; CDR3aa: CASSQVQGGSEAFF
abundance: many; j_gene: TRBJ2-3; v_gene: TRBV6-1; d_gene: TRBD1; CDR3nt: TGTGCCAGCAGATGGGGACAGGGATCAGATACGCAGTATTTT; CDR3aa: CASRWGQGSDTQYF
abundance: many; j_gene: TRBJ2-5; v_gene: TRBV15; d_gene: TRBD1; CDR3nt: TGTGCCACCAGCAGGGACAGGGCGGGGGAGACCCAGTACTTC; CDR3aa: CATSRDRAGETQYF
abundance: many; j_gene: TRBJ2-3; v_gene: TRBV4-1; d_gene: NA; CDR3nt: TGCGCCAGCAGCCAACTAGGGGACACAGATACGCAGTATTTT; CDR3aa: CASSQLGDTDTQYF
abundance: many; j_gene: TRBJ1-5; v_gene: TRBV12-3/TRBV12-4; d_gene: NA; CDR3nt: TGTGCCAGCACCTCAGGGTTCAAGCCCCAGCATTTT; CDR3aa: CASTSGFKPQHF
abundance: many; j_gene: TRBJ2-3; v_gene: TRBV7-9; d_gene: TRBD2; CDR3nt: TGTGCCAGCAGCATCTCAAGCGGGACCTCCACAGATACGCAGTATTTT; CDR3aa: CASSISSGTSTDTQYF
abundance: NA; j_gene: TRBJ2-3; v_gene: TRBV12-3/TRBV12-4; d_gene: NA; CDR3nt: TGTGCCAGCAGGCTCCGGGGGGCAGGGACAGATACGCAGTATTTT; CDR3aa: CASRLRGAGTDTQYF
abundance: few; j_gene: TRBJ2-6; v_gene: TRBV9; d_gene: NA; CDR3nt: TGTGCCAGCAGCGTAGGGACTTCCTCTGGGGCCAACGTCCTGACTTTC; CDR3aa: CASSVGTSSGANVLTF
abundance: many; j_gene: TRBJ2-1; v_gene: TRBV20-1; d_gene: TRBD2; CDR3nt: TGCAGTGCTAGAGGCCTAGCGGGGGGCAAAGACATAATCTTTTACAATGAGCAGTTCTTC; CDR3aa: CSARGLAGGKDIIFYNEQFF
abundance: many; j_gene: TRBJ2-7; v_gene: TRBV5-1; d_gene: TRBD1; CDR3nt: TGCGCCAGCAGCTTGGGGGGACAGTACTACGAGCAGTACTTC; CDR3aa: CASSLGGQYYEQYF
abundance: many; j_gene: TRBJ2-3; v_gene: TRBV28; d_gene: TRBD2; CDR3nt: TGTGCCAGCACGGGGGGGCTAGCGGCAGATACGCAGTATTTT; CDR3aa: CASTGGLAADTQYF
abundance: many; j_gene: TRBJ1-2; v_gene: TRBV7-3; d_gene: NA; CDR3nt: TGTGCCAGCAGCTTGACCGCTGGGGGCGGCTACACCTTC; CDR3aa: CASSLTAGGGYTF
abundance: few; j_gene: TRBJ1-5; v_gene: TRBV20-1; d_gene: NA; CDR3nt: TGCAGTGCTAGAGGGACAAAAAATCAGCCCCAGCATTTT; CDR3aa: CSARGTKNQPQHF
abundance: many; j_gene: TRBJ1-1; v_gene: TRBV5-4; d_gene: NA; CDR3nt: TGTGCCAGCAGCTCAACTTCAGCGAACACTGAAGCTTTCTTT; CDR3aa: CASSSTSANTEAFF